These 10 T cell receptor beta chains were sequenced from one sample in a study of T cells in Graves' hyperthyroidism and ophthalmopathy. The investigators amplified TCR beta CDR3 regions from RNA transcripts. Carried out on the TCR CDR3, a first-round RT-PCR used the HTBI primer set. TCRdb re-derived calls from the multiplex PCR reads in MiXCR, one entry per CDR3 protein. The table lists approximately 620,000 distinct CDR3 sequences, around 16% of them singletons. Sequencing used blood. These receptors originate from a woman aged 40 to 50 with Graves' ophthalmopathy.

V gene TRBV10-3 combines with J gene TRBJ1-2; maybe TRBD1 (5 bases). The CDR3 runs to 15 residues. V gave up 6 bases and J gave up 5 bases, with 19 bases separating them. Germline CDR1 reads ENHRY; CDR2 reads SYGVKD. The CDR3 nucleotides are TGTGCCATCAGCCCCCTCGCCGGGGCAGGGTATGGCTACACCTTC. Translated, it gives CAISPLAGAGYGYTF.

This chain uses TRBV10-3 with TRBJ2-5; unclear D gene. V was pared by 2 bases and J by 6 bases, with 4 bases between. The CDR3 is 11 residues long. From germline, CDR1 is ENHRY and CDR2 SYGVKD. CDR3 sequence reads: CAISETKTQYF. CDR3 nucleotide sequence: TGTGCCATCAGTGAGACAAAGACCCAGTACTTC.

The chain couples TRBV7-2 to TRBJ1-2; 8 bases map to TRBD1. The CDR3 is 16 amino acids. The germline V gene has CDR1 SGHTA and CDR2 FQGNSA. V was clipped by 5 bases and J by 8 bases; unmatched bases: 16. The CDR3 reads CASSHTPIGQGKGYTF. The DNA of the CDR3 is TGTGCCAGCAGCCACACCCCTATCGGACAGGGAAAGGGCTACACCTTC.

This clonotype was recorded at least ten times. The chain carries TRBV20-1 and TRBJ1-5, with a weak D call TRBD1 (6 bases). The CDR3 is made up of 14 amino acids. The V gene's germline CDR1 is DFQATT and CDR2 SNEGSKA (reference sequence). Trimming removed 6 bases from V and 5 bases from J, with 17 bases in between. The CDR3 nucleotides are TGCAGTGCCTCGACAGGTAGTAGGTATCAGCCCCAGCATTTT. This translates into CSASTGSRYQPQHF.

J is TRBJ1-5 and V is TRBV18; D unclear. The V gene lost 2 bases and the J gene lost 0 bases, with 8 bases spanning the gap. This CDR3 contains 15 residues. In germline, CDR1 is KGHSH, CDR2 LQKENI. CDR3 sequence (DNA): TGTGCCAGCTCACCATCGGAGGCTAGCAATCAGCCCCAGCATTTT. Protein sequence: CASSPSEASNQPQHF.

The V and J genes are TRBV14 and TRBJ2-3, with D perhaps TRBD2 (6 bases). V shed 1 base and J shed 3 bases, with 11 bases lying between them. CDR3 length: 15 residues. Looked up from germline, CDR1 is SGHDN and CDR2 is FVKESK. The DNA of the CDR3 is TGTGCCAGCAGCCAAGTTAGCGGTCCGACAGATACGCAGTATTTT. Its protein is CASSQVSGPTDTQYF.

This clonotype was observed at least ten times. The chain links TRBV7-2 to TRBJ2-5; D call uncertain. The CDR3 loop spans 13 amino acids. Trimming removed 2 bases at V and 5 bases at J, with 9 bases between. Germline V gives CDR1 SGHTA, CDR2 FQGNSA. The CDR3 coding sequence is TGTGCCAGCAGCTTAAGCGATTGGGAGACCCAGTACTTC. Translated: CASSLSDWETQYF.

This clonotype came up many times. This chain joins TRBV11-2 and TRBJ2-2; maybe TRBD2 (6 bases). Trimming removed 8 bases from V and 4 bases from J, with 14 bases in between. The CDR3 has 14 residues. Germline V gives CDR1 SGHAT, CDR2 FQNNGV. The DNA for the CDR3 is TGTGCCAGCCAGACGACGGGAGTCACCGGGGAGCTGTTTTTT. This translates into CASQTTGVTGELFF.

This clonotype showed up many times. The CDR3 bases are TGCGCCAGCAGCGCAATACCAGGGAAGTACAATGAGCAGTTCTTC. It specifies CASSAIPGKYNEQFF. The chain carries TRBV5-1 and TRBJ2-1; perhaps TRBD1 as D (5 bases). Germline CDR1 reads SGHRS; CDR2 reads YFSETQ. This CDR3 has 15 amino acids. V was trimmed by 4 bases and J by 4 bases, leaving 15 bases between them.

The gene calls are TRBV7-6 and TRBJ1-5; TRBD1 matches 7 bases. From germline, CDR1 is SGHVS and CDR2 FNYEAQ. There are 14 residues in the CDR3. Losses at the gene ends were 5 bases for V and 8 bases for J; bases not matched to a gene: 9. CDR3 nucleotide sequence: TGTGCCAGCAGCACCGGACAGGTGGGGAAGCCCCAGCATTTT. It codes for CASSTGQVGKPQHF. Full variable domain (outside the CDR3, taken from reference TRBV7-6 and TRBJ1-5): GAGVSQSPRYKVTKRGQDVALRCDPISGHVSLYWYRQALGQGPEFLTYFNYEAQQDKSGLPNDRFSAERPEGSISTLTIQRTEQRDSAMYRCASSTGQVGKPQHFGDGTRLSIL.